The present T cell receptor (beta chain) was sequenced within a study of control samples from healthy donors and cancer patients. The CDR3 has 15 residues. Germline assignment: CDR1 SGHKS and CDR2 YYEKEE (reference sequence). J was trimmed by 7 bases and V by 4 bases; bases with no gene match: 12. Produced via immunoSEQ multiplex PCR; TCRdb's table is partial and in-frame only. The sample carries around 140,000 clones, approximately 90% recorded once. The receptor's source is a woman in her forties or fifties in good health. Source material: blood. The rearrangement links TRBV5-5 to TRBJ1-2, with 8 bases identical to TRBD1. CDR3 coding DNA: TGTGCCAGCAGCCAAGGGTCCCAGGGGGCGTCTGGCTACACCTTC. Amino acids: CASSQGSQGASGYTF.